A single sample gave rise to the 7 T cell receptor beta chains below, sequenced in a study of blood T cell repertoires in COVID-19. Here immunoSEQ multiplex PCR was the method, and the copy in TCRdb shows in-frame clones only, minus some. Of 53,000 or so clones listed, about four fifths are singletons. Sequencing used peripheral blood. The receptors derive from a man aged 70-80 years with active COVID-19.

The rearrangement links TRBV7-2 to TRBJ1-3, with TRBD1 as a possible D gene (6 bases). This CDR3 has 14 amino acids. V lost 8 bases, J lost 1 base, and 12 bases lay in between. Germline loops: CDR1 SGHTA, CDR2 FQGNSA. CDR3 residues: CASGGGTSGNTIYF. The DNA of the CDR3 is TGTGCCAGCGGGGGGGGGACATCTGGAAACACCATATATTTT.

The CDR3 loop is CASSSGLAGGDEQFF. DNA of the CDR3: TGTGCCAGCAGCTCGGGACTAGCGGGAGGGGATGAGCAGTTCTTC. The J gene is TRBJ2-1, the V gene TRBV9; 16 nucleotides match TRBD2. Per the germline V gene, CDR1 is SGDLS and CDR2 is YYNGEE. V was clipped by 4 bases and J by 8 bases; unmatched bases: 3. There are 15 residues in the CDR3.

The chain joins TRBV5-1 to TRBJ1-1; D might be TRBD1 (5 bases). With 0 bases removed from V and 5 bases from J, the gap between germline ends came to 14 bases. Germline-derived CDR1 and CDR2 are SGHRS and YFSETQ. The CDR3 covers 15 residues. The CDR3 DNA follows: TGCGCCAGCAGCTTGGGTCCGGGGGTTGGGACTGAAGCTTTCTTT. The encoded protein is CASSLGPGVGTEAFF.

This clone appeared once. The chain links TRBV29-1 to TRBJ2-7, with TRBD1 identical over 7 bases. This CDR3 has 16 amino acids. Unmatched junction bases numbered 15, after V lost 7 bases and J lost 0 bases. CDR1 and CDR2 (germline): SQVTM, ANQGSEA. In DNA form, the CDR3 reads TGCAGCGCCCGATTACCGGGACAGTATAGCTCCTACGAGCAGTACTTC. Translating it yields CSARLPGQYSSYEQYF.

The chain joins TRBV7-3 to TRBJ2-2; TRBD2 agrees at 9 bases. CDR3 length equals 15 residues. Germline V gene lookup returns CDR1 SGHTA and CDR2 FQGTGA. Trimming removed 5 bases from V and 3 bases from J; junction bases left unmatched: 4. CDR3 bases: TGTGCCAGCAGCCAGGTAGCGGGAGACACCGGGGAGCTGTTTTTT. This translates into CASSQVAGDTGELFF. Filled out from reference TRBV7-3 and TRBJ2-2, the complete variable domain reads GAGVSQTPSNKVTEKGKYVELRCDPISGHTALYWYRQSLGQGPEFLIYFQGTGAADDSGLPNDRFFAVRPEGSVSTLKIQRTERGDSAVYLCASSQVAGDTGELFFGEGSRLTVL.

J is TRBJ2-1 and V is TRBV5-4, with TRBD2 matching over 9 bases. The J segment lost 5 bases and the V segment lost 7 bases, leaving 7 bases of the junction unmatched. The CDR3 has 14 amino acids. Germline loops: CDR1 SGHNT, CDR2 YYREEE (reference sequence). The CDR3 spells CASSSSGADNEQFF. The CDR3 DNA reads TGTGCCAGCTCCTCTAGCGGGGCCGACAATGAGCAGTTCTTC.

The chain is built from TRBV5-4 and TRBJ2-3; 7 nucleotides agree with TRBD2. The CDR3 runs 16 residues. Per the germline V gene, CDR1 is SGHNT and CDR2 is YYREEE (reference sequence). Trimming took 4 bases from V and 6 from J; bases not matched to a gene: 14. CDR3 sequence: CASSLPGGSTRDTQYF. The CDR3 DNA reads TGTGCCAGCAGCCTACCCGGCGGGAGTACGAGGGATACGCAGTATTTT. Full variable domain (outside the CDR3, taken from reference TRBV5-4 and TRBJ2-3): ETGVTQSPTHLIKTRGQQVTLRCSSQSGHNTVSWYQQALGQGPQFIFQYYREEENGRGNFPPRFSGLQFPNYSSELNVNALELDDSALYLCASSLPGGSTRDTQYFGPGTRLTVL.